This TCR beta chain was sequenced in a study of T-cell reconstitution after alpha-beta-depleted transplantation in children. Study outcomes and limitations: Several hundred expanded graft clones reportedly were the source of alpha-beta T cells about two months after transplant. T-cell counts and diversity at one year post-transplant came mainly from newly produced T cells. Some patients owed their high day-60 TCRbeta diversity to surviving recipient T cells and thymic progenitors.

Unique molecular identifiers were incorporated into the prepared TCRbeta library. From the PCR reads, TCRdb called clonotypes with MiXCR, one entry per CDR3 protein. The data show 500,000 to 650,000 distinct CDR3 sequences, with approximately 10% seen just once and 11% to 15% held by the top ten. Germline CDR1 is SEHNR and CDR2 is FQNEAQ (reference sequence). The CDR3 covers 17 residues. Trimming removed 4 bases from V and 9 bases from J; junction bases left unmatched: 12. Details on this clonotype: Its antigen is still unknown.

The sequenced sample was PBMCs, mostly from graft donor cells, obtained 180 days after TCRalphabeta/CD19-depleted stem cell transplant. The sequence derives from a female patient aged 2 to 10 who had a stem cell transplant for aplastic anemia, so the T cells may come from the graft donor. The rearrangement uses TRBV7-9 and TRBJ2-1; 13 bases are a match to TRBD2. This CDR3 is CASSSATTSGRIGEQFF. The CDR3 DNA is TGTGCCAGCAGCTCCGCCACGACTAGCGGGAGGATCGGTGAGCAGTTCTTC.